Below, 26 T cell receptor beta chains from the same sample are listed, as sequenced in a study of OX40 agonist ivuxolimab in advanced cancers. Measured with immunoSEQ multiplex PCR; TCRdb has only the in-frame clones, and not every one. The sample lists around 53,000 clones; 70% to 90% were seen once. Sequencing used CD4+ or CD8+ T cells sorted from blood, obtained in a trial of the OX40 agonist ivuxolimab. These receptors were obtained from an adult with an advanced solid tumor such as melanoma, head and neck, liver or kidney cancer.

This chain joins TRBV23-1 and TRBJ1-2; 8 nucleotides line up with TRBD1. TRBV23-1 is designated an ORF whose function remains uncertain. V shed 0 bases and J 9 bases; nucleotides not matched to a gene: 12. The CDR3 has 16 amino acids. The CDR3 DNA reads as TGCGCCAGCAGTCAATCGTTCCCCGGACAGGGTGGTCGCTACACCTTC. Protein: CASSQSFPGQGGRYTF.

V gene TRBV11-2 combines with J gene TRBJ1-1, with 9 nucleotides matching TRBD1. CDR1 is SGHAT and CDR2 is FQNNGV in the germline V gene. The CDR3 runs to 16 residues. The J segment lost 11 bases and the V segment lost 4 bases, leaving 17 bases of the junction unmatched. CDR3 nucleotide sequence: TGTGCCAGCAGCTCCTTCGCTATGGGGACAGGGCAAAGTGCTTTCTTT. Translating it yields CASSSFAMGTGQSAFF.

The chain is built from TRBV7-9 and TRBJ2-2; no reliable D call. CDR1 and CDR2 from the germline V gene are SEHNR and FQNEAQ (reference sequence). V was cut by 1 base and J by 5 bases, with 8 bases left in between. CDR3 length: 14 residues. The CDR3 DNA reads TGTGCCAGCAGCTTAGTTTTCGGAACCGGGGAGCTGTTTTTT. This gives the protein CASSLVFGTGELFF.

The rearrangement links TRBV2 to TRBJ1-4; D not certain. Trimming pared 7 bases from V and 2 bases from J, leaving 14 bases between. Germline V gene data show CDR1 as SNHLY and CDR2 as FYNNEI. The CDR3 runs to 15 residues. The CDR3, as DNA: TGTGCCAGCAAGGTGGGCTGGTTGACTAATGAAAAACTGTTTTTT. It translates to CASKVGWLTNEKLFF.

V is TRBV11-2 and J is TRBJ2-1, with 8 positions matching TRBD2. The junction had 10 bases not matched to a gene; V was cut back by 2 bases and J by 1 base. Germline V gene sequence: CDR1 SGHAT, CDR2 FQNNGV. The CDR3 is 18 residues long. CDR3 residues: CASSLTVGSGVSYNEQFF. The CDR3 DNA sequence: TGTGCCAGCAGCTTAACAGTGGGTAGCGGGGTTTCCTACAATGAGCAGTTCTTC.

The CDR3 nucleotides are TGTGCCAGCAGTCCACAGGGTCTGAACACTGAAGCTTTCTTT. This translates into CASSPQGLNTEAFF. This chain connects TRBV6-6 to TRBJ1-1; D is perhaps TRBD1 (6 bases). The CDR3 has 14 residues. CDR1 MNHNY and CDR2 SVGAGI come from the germline V gene (reference sequence). V was clipped by 5 bases and J by 0 bases, with 10 bases between them.

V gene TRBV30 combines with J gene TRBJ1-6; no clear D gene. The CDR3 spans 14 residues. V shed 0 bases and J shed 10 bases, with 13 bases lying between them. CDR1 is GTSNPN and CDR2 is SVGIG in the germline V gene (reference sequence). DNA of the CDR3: TGTGCCTGGAGTGTACTACGGCCTGGGTCACCCCTCCACTTT. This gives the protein CAWSVLRPGSPLHF.

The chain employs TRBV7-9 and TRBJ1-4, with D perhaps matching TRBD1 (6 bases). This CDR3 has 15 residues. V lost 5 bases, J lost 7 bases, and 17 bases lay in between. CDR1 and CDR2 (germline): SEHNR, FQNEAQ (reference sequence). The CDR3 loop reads CASSPGGGASEKLFF. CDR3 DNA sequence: TGTGCCAGCAGCCCAGGTGGGGGCGCGAGTGAAAAACTGTTTTTT.

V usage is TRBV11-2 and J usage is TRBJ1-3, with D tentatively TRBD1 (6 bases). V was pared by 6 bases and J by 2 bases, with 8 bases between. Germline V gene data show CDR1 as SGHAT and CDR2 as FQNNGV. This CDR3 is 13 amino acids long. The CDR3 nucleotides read TGTGCCAGCAGGGGACAAGCTGGAAACACCATATATTTT. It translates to CASRGQAGNTIYF.

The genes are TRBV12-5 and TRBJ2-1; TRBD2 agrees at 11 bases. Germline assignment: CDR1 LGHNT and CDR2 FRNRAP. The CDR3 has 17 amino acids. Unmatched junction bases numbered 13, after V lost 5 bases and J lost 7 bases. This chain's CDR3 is CASGPTTLAGGRNEQFF. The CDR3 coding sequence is TGTGCTAGTGGTCCCACCACCCTAGCGGGAGGTCGGAATGAGCAGTTCTTC.

CDR3 in amino acids: CASSYSWGTGYEQYF. The DNA of the CDR3 is TGTGCCAGCAGTTACTCGTGGGGCACCGGGTACGAGCAGTACTTC. This chain connects TRBV6-5 to TRBJ2-7; D is perhaps TRBD1 (5 bases). The V gene lost 0 bases and the J gene lost 4 bases, with 13 bases spanning the gap. Germline V lookup: CDR1 MNHEY, CDR2 SVGAGI. The CDR3 is made up of 15 amino acids.

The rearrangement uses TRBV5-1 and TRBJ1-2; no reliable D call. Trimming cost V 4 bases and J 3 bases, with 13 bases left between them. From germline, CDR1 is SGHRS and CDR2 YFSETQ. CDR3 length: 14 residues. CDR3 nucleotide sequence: TGCGCCAGCAGCCTGGTCCGGGTCGACTATGGCTACACCTTC. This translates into CASSLVRVDYGYTF.

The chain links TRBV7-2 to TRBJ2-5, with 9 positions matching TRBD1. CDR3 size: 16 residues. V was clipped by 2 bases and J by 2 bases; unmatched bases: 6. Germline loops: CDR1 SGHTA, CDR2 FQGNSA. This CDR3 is CASSLSRGQGQETQYF. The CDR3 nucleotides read TGTGCCAGCAGCTTATCGAGGGGACAGGGACAAGAGACCCAGTACTTC.

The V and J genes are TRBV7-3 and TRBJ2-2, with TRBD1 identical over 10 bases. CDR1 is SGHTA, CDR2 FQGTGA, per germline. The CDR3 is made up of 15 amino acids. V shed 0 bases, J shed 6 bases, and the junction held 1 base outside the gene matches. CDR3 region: CASSLTGQGAGELFF. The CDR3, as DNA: TGTGCCAGCAGCTTAACAGGACAGGGGGCCGGGGAGCTGTTTTTT. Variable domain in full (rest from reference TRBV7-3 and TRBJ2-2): GAGVSQTPSNKVTEKGKYVELRCDPISGHTALYWYRQSLGQGPEFLIYFQGTGAADDSGLPNDRFFAVRPEGSVSTLKIQRTERGDSAVYLCASSLTGQGAGELFFGEGSRLTVL.

This chain's CDR3 is CASSPNLGGQRYGYTF. CDR3 sequence (DNA): TGTGCCAGCAGCCCCAACCTGGGGGGCCAACGCTATGGCTACACCTTC. The chain recombines TRBV27 with TRBJ1-2, with D perhaps matching TRBD1 (6 bases). V lost 6 bases and J 4 bases, leaving 21 bases between the germline ends. CDR1 and CDR2 (germline): MNHEY, SMNVEV (reference sequence). The CDR3 has 16 amino acids.

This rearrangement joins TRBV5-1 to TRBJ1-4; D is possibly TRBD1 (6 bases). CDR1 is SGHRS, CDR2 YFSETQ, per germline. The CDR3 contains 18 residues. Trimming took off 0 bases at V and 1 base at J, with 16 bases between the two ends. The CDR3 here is CASSLVFGGLGTNEKLFF. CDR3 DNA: TGCGCCAGCAGCTTGGTCTTCGGGGGCTTGGGAACTAATGAAAAACTGTTTTTT. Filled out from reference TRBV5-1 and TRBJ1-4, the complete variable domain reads KAGVTQTPRYLIKTRGQQVTLSCSPISGHRSVSWYQQTPGQGLQFLFEYFSETQRNKGNFPGRFSGRQFSNSRSEMNVSTLELGDSALYLCASSLVFGGLGTNEKLFFGSGTQLSVL.

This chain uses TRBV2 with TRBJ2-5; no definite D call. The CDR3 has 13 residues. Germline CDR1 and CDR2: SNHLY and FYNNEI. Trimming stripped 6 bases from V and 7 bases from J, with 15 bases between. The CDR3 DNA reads TGTGCCAGCAGCAAAGGGCACCCACGGACCCAGTACTTC. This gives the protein CASSKGHPRTQYF. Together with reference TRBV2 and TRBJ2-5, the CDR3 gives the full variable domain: EPEVTQTPSHQVTQMGQEVILRCVPISNHLYFYWYRQILGQKVEFLVSFYNNEISEKSEIFDDQFSVERPDGSNFTLKIRSTKLEDSAMYFCASSKGHPRTQYFGPGTRLLVL.

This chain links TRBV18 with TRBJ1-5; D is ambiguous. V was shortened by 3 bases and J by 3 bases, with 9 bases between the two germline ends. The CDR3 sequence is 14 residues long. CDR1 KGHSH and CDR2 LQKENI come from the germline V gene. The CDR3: CASSPVGYNQPQHF. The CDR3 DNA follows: TGTGCCAGCTCACCCGTGGGTTACAATCAGCCCCAGCATTTT.

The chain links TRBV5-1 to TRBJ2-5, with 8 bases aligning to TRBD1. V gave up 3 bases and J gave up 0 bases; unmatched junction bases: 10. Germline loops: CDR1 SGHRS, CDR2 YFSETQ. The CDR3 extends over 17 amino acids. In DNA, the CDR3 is TGCGCCAGCAGCTCAGGGCCAGGGGGCTCGTACCAAGAGACCCAGTACTTC. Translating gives CASSSGPGGSYQETQYF. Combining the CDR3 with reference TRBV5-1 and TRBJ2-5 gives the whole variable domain KAGVTQTPRYLIKTRGQQVTLSCSPISGHRSVSWYQQTPGQGLQFLFEYFSETQRNKGNFPGRFSGRQFSNSRSEMNVSTLELGDSALYLCASSSGPGGSYQETQYFGPGTRLLVL.

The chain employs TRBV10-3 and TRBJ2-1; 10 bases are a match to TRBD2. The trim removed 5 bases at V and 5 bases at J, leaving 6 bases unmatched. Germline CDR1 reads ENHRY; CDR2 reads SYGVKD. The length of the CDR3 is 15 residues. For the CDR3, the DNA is TGTGCCATCAGTTCGACTAGCGGGCTTCACAATGAGCAGTTCTTC. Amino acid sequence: CAISSTSGLHNEQFF.

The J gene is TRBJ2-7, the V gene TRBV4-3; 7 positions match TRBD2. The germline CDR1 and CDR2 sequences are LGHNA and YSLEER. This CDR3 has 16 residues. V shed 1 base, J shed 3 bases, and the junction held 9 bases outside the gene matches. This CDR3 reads CASSQGSGEVGYEQYF. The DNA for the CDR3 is TGCGCCAGCAGCCAAGGAAGCGGGGAGGTGGGCTACGAGCAGTACTTC.

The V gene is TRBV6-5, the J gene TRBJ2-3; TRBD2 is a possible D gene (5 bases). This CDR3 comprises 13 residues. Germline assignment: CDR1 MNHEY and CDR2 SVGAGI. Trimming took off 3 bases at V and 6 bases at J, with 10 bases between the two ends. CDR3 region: CASSYTRWDTQYF. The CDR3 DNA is TGTGCCAGCAGTTATACTAGATGGGATACGCAGTATTTT.

The CDR3 spells CASSGRLAVAGELFF. DNA of the CDR3: TGTGCCAGCAGCGGGAGGCTAGCGGTCGCCGGGGAGCTGTTTTTT. V is TRBV6-1 and J is TRBJ2-2; 7 bases fit TRBD2. The germline V gene has CDR1 MNHNS and CDR2 SASEGT. Unmatched junction bases numbered 10, after V lost 6 bases and J lost 6 bases. The CDR3 extends over 15 amino acids.

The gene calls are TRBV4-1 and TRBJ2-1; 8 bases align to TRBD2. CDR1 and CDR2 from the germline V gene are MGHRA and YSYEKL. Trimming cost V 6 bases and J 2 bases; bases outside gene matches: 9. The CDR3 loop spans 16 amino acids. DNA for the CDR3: TGCGCCAGCAGTCAGAAACCGGGACTAGCCTACAATGAGCAGTTCTTC. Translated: CASSQKPGLAYNEQFF.

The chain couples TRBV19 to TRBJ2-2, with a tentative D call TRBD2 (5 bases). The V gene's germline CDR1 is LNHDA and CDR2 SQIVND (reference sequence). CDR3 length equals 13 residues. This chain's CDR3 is CGALDSNTGELFF. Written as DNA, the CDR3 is TGTGGGGCACTAGACTCGAACACCGGGGAGCTGTTTTTT.

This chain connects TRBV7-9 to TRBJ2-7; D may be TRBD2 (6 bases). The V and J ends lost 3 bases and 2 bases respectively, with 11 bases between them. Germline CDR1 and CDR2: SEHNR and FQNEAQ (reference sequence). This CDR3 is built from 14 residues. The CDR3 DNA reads TGTGCCAGCAGCTTCGCGGGACTCACCTACGAGCAGTACTTC. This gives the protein CASSFAGLTYEQYF.